This entry lists 27 T cell receptor beta chains sequenced from one sample in a study of T cell responses to AZD1222 COVID-19 vaccine. Using immunoSEQ multiplex PCR, the repertoire was profiled, and TCRdb retains in-frame clones only, with some absent. Of 98,000 or so clones in the sample, around 85% were seen once. The starting material was peripheral blood, obtained 28 days after the second AZD1222 dose. The receptors originated from an adult who received the AZD1222 COVID-19 vaccine.

To note about this clone: At one of its ends the junction is not consistent with the germline gene, which may arise from a read error. The chain employs TRBV29-1 and TRBJ2-7; tentative D call: TRBD1 (6 bases). Germline-derived CDR1 and CDR2 are SQVTM and ANQGSEA. The length of the CDR3 is 15 residues. The CDR3 loop is CSVVTGTSTSFEQYF. DNA for the CDR3: TGCAGCGTCGTGACCGGGACATCGACCTCCTTCGAGCAGTACTTC.

The chain couples TRBV9 to TRBJ1-2; maybe TRBD1 (6 bases). Germline CDR1 is SGDLS and CDR2 is YYNGEE. The germline V and J ends were trimmed by 1 base and 3 bases, with 7 bases remaining between them. This CDR3 region has 13 residues. In DNA, the CDR3 is TGTGCCAGCAGCGTAAGACAGGACTATGGCTACACCTTC. Protein product: CASSVRQDYGYTF.

DNA for the CDR3: TGTGCCAGCAGCCAATTAGCTTCGGGGTTAGGGAACACCATATATTTT. Its translation is CASSQLASGLGNTIYF. The chain recombines TRBV3-1 (or the pseudogene TRBV3-2) with TRBJ1-3, with D unresolved. Germline-derived CDR1 and CDR2 are LGHDT and YNNKEL (reference sequence). Trimming cost V 2 bases and J 7 bases, with 18 bases left between them. The CDR3 covers 16 residues.

This chain links TRBV12-3 or TRBV12-4 with TRBJ2-7, with 9 bases lining up with TRBD1. V trimming: 5 bases; J trimming: 6 bases; junction bases outside the gene matches: 5. The CDR3 totals 13 residues. The CDR3 spells CASSGQGPAEQYF. The CDR3 DNA follows: TGTGCCAGCAGTGGACAGGGGCCAGCCGAGCAGTACTTC.

V gene TRBV11-2 combines with J gene TRBJ2-5; 7 bases line up with TRBD1. With 5 bases clipped from V and 6 bases from J, the junction kept 12 bases outside the gene matches. Germline values: CDR1 SGHAT, CDR2 FQNNGV. CDR3 length: 15 amino acids. Here the CDR3 DNA reads TGTGCCAGCAGCATCAACGACAGGGATGTTAAGACCCAGTACTTC. Protein sequence: CASSINDRDVKTQYF. The full variable domain, completed using reference TRBV11-2 and TRBJ2-5, is EAGVAQSPRYKIIEKRQSVAFWCNPISGHATLYWYQQILGQGPKLLIQFQNNGVVDDSQLPKDRFSAERLKGVDSTLKIQPAKLEDSAVYLCASSINDRDVKTQYFGPGTRLLVL.

V usage is TRBV5-1 and J usage is TRBJ1-3; no clear D gene. V lost 0 bases and J 2 bases, leaving 9 bases between the germline ends. CDR3 length equals 15 residues. Per germline, CDR1 SGHRS and CDR2 YFSETQ. In DNA, the CDR3 is TGCGCCAGCAGCTTGGAGGCAGGCGCTGGAAACACCATATATTTT. Protein: CASSLEAGAGNTIYF.

The CDR3 reads CASRGETQYF. The CDR3, as DNA: TGTGCCAGCAGGGGAGAGACCCAGTACTTC. The chain links TRBV3-1 (or the pseudogene TRBV3-2) to TRBJ2-5, with D unresolved. The V gene's germline CDR1 is LGHDT and CDR2 YNNKEL (reference sequence). Deletions cut 6 bases from V and 4 bases from J, with 3 bases between. CDR3 length: 10 residues.

The chain links TRBV6-5 to TRBJ1-3; TRBD1 matches at 8 bases. The CDR3 is made up of 14 amino acids. The J segment lost 0 bases and the V segment lost 6 bases, leaving 1 base of the junction unmatched. Germline CDR1 is MNHEY and CDR2 is SVGAGI. The CDR3 nucleotides are TGTGCCAGCAGAACAGGGGGCTCTGGAAACACCATATATTTT. Translated, it gives CASRTGGSGNTIYF.

The table lists this clone with a few counts. The J gene is TRBJ1-2, the V gene TRBV30; tentative D call: TRBD1 (5 bases). Germline V gene lookup returns CDR1 GTSNPN and CDR2 SVGIG (reference sequence). V dropped 5 bases and J dropped 3 bases, with 16 bases sitting between them. The CDR3 consists of 14 residues. CDR3 amino acids: CAWGHGGRDYGYTF. The CDR3 bases are TGTGCCTGGGGGCATGGGGGAAGGGACTATGGCTACACCTTC.

J is TRBJ2-2 and V is TRBV7-8, with TRBD1 matching over 9 bases. With 6 bases clipped from V and 4 bases from J, the junction kept 9 bases outside the gene matches. Germline CDR1 SGHVS, CDR2 FQNEAQ. The CDR3 loop spans 16 amino acids. The CDR3 protein is CASRPLETGGTGELFF. In nucleotides, the CDR3 is TGTGCCAGCAGACCCTTAGAGACAGGGGGCACCGGGGAGCTGTTTTTT.

This clone appeared a few times. This rearrangement joins TRBV12-3 or TRBV12-4 to TRBJ2-7; D is uncertain. With 5 bases removed from V and 2 bases from J, the gap between germline ends came to 10 bases. The CDR3 totals 13 residues. Here the CDR3 DNA reads TGTGCCAGCAGTCCGACACACACCTACGAGCAGTACTTC. Protein sequence: CASSPTHTYEQYF.

The V gene is TRBV28, the J gene TRBJ1-2, with 8 bases that match TRBD1. Per germline, CDR1 MDHEN and CDR2 SYDVKM. Germline trimming cut 3 bases from V and 5 bases from J; bases unmatched to any gene: 5. The CDR3 spans 14 residues. The CDR3 loop reads CASSLGTGQYGYTF. The CDR3, as DNA: TGTGCCAGCAGTTTGGGGACAGGACAGTATGGCTACACCTTC.

This clone showed up just once. The CDR3 sequence is CASSPGGFYQPQHF. The CDR3 nucleotides are TGCGCCAGCAGTCCAGGGGGCTTTTATCAGCCCCAGCATTTT. This chain connects TRBV23-1 to TRBJ1-5; 8 bases match TRBD1. TRBV23-1 is an ORF, with its function uncertain. CDR3 length: 14 residues. V trimming: 4 bases; J trimming: 5 bases; junction bases outside the gene matches: 4.

The chain recombines TRBV11-3 with TRBJ2-7; 16 bases fit TRBD2. J gave up 7 bases and V 5 bases, and 8 bases lay outside the gene matches. CDR1 and CDR2 from the germline V gene are SGHNT and YENEEA. CDR3 size: 16 residues. The CDR3 reads CASSVTGTSGRGEQYF. CDR3 DNA: TGTGCCAGCAGCGTAACCGGGACTAGCGGGAGGGGGGAGCAGTACTTC.

The genes are TRBV5-1 and TRBJ2-7; TRBD1 aligns across 9 bases. With V trimmed by 0 bases and J by 3 bases, 10 bases remained unmatched. Per the germline V gene, CDR1 is SGHRS and CDR2 is YFSETQ. The CDR3 extends over 17 amino acids. CDR3 loop: CASSLVGPGTGYYEQYF. Written as DNA, the CDR3 is TGCGCCAGCAGCTTGGTGGGCCCCGGGACAGGGTACTACGAGCAGTACTTC.

The rearrangement uses TRBV24-1 and TRBJ1-2; D is perhaps TRBD1 (6 bases). Germline loops: CDR1 KGHDR, CDR2 SFDVKD. V gave up 5 bases and J gave up 0 bases, with 15 bases separating them. The CDR3 extends over 16 amino acids. The CDR3: CATSGATGPTNYGYTF. The CDR3 coding sequence is TGTGCCACCAGTGGTGCAACAGGGCCTACTAACTATGGCTACACCTTC.

The gene calls are TRBV10-3 and TRBJ1-3; possible D gene TRBD1, 5 bases. Deletions cut 11 bases from V and 3 bases from J, with 17 bases between. Germline V lookup: CDR1 ENHRY, CDR2 SYGVKD. The CDR3 spans 14 residues. The CDR3 here is CASLIGGVGNTIYF. The CDR3 DNA follows: TGTGCCTCACTCATAGGAGGGGTTGGAAACACCATATATTTT.

V is TRBV20-1 and J is TRBJ1-5; D remains unclear. Germline V gene lookup returns CDR1 DFQATT and CDR2 SNEGSKA (reference sequence). This CDR3 is built from 14 residues. V lost 3 bases to trimming and J lost 3 bases, with 12 bases between them. The CDR3 bases are TGCAGTGCTAGTGATAGGAGACTCAATCAGCCCCAGCATTTT. As protein: CSASDRRLNQPQHF.

V gene TRBV5-6 combines with J gene TRBJ1-2; D not certain. The germline gives CDR1 SGHDT, CDR2 YYEEEE. V shed 2 bases and J shed 8 bases, with 16 bases lying between them. There are 14 residues in the CDR3. CDR3: CASSLSGSLDGYTF. In DNA form, the CDR3 reads TGTGCCAGCAGCTTAAGTGGTTCGCTAGACGGCTACACCTTC.

The sample holds one count of this clone. The V gene is TRBV10-3, the J gene TRBJ1-3; D may be TRBD1 (6 bases). V lost 2 bases and J lost 0, with 14 bases in between. The germline V gene has CDR1 ENHRY and CDR2 SYGVKD. The CDR3 consists of 17 residues. The CDR3: CAISEHRGDNSGNTIYF. DNA of the CDR3: TGTGCCATCAGTGAGCACCGTGGGGACAACTCTGGAAACACCATATATTTT.

The V call is TRBV5-1, the J call TRBJ2-3; D is unresolved. V was trimmed by 0 bases and J by 2 bases, leaving 16 bases between them. CDR3 size: 17 residues. CDR1 and CDR2 (germline): SGHRS, YFSETQ. CDR3 loop: CASSLASGRRSTDTQYF. The CDR3 nucleotides are TGCGCCAGCAGCTTGGCCTCTGGCAGGCGATCCACAGATACGCAGTATTTT.

The chain carries TRBV6-1 and TRBJ2-7, with unresolved D. CDR1 and CDR2 from the germline V gene are MNHNS and SASEGT. Trimming removed 0 bases from V and 3 bases from J, with 6 bases in between. CDR3 length: 13 amino acids. CDR3 coding DNA: TGTGCCAGCAGTGAAGCGGAACACTACGAGCAGTACTTC. Its translation: CASSEAEHYEQYF.

The table lists this clone with a few counts. V is TRBV11-3 and J is TRBJ1-5; no reliable D call. V lost 5 bases and J 5 bases, leaving 16 bases between the germline ends. Germline V CDR1 and CDR2: SGHNT, YENEEA. The CDR3 has 15 residues. CDR3 loop: CASSIWRVLDQPQHF. The CDR3 region has the DNA TGTGCCAGCAGCATCTGGCGGGTTTTGGATCAGCCCCAGCATTTT.

V gene TRBV5-8 combines with J gene TRBJ1-5, with D possibly matching TRBD1 (5 bases). From germline, CDR1 is SGHTS and CDR2 YDEGEE. Trimming took off 2 bases at V and 3 bases at J, with 9 bases between the two ends. The CDR3 sequence is 14 residues long. The CDR3 DNA is TGTGCCAGCAGCTTCGGGGCTAACAATCAGCCCCAGCATTTT. Its protein is CASSFGANNQPQHF.

This chain uses TRBV10-2 with TRBJ1-6; D may be TRBD1 (6 bases). V was cut by 6 bases and J by 4 bases, with 22 bases left in between. CDR1 and CDR2 (germline): WSHSY, SAAADI. The CDR3 is 18 amino acids. CDR3 amino acids: CASRGRTAGAKYNSPLHF. The CDR3 bases are TGCGCCAGCAGGGGACGAACGGCGGGGGCGAAGTATAATTCACCCCTCCACTTT.

The rearrangement links TRBV19 to TRBJ2-4; D may be TRBD2 (6 bases). V was cut by 1 base and J by 0 bases, with 10 bases left in between. Germline-derived CDR1 and CDR2 are LNHDA and SQIVND (reference sequence). The length of the CDR3 is 16 residues. CDR3 DNA sequence: TGTGCCAGTAGTATAGCGGGAGTGGGAGCCAAAAACATTCAGTACTTC. Encoded protein: CASSIAGVGAKNIQYF.

CDR3 in amino acids: CASSLFGGSGELFF. CDR3 in DNA: TGTGCCAGCAGCTTATTTGGGGGCTCCGGGGAGCTGTTTTTT. This sequence joins TRBV7-8 and TRBJ2-2; weak D call: TRBD1 (6 bases). CDR3 length: 14 residues. V lost 2 bases to trimming and J lost 6 bases, with 10 bases between them. The germline CDR1 and CDR2 sequences are SGHVS and FQNEAQ. The complete variable domain, with remaining parts taken from reference TRBV7-8 and TRBJ2-2, reads GAGVSQSPRYKVAKRGQDVALRCDPISGHVSLFWYQQALGQGPEFLTYFQNEAQLDKSGLPSDRFFAERPEGSVSTLKIQRTQQEDSAVYLCASSLFGGSGELFFGEGSRLTVL.